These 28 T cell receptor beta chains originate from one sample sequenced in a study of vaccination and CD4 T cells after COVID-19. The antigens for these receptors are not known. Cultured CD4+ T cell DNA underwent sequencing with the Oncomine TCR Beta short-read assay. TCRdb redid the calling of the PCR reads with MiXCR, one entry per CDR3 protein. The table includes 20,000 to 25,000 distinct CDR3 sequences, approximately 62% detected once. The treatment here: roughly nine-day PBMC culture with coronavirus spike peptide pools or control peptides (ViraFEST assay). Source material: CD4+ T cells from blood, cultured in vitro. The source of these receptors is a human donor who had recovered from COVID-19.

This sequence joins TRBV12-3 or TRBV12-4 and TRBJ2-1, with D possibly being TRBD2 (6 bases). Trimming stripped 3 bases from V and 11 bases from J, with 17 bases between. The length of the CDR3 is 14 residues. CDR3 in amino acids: CASSFRGRPRQQFF. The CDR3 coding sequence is TGTGCCAGCAGTTTTCGTGGGAGGCCCCGGCAGCAGTTCTTC.

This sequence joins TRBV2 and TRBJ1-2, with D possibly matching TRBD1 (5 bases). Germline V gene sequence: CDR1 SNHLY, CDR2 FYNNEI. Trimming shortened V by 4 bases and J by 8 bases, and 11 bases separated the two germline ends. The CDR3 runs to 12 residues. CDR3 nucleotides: TGTGCCAGCAGTGGGGACCAAGGGGGCTACACCTTC. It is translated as CASSGDQGGYTF.

The CDR3, as DNA: TGTGCCAGTAGTGTCAGGGAGTCGAGCACTGAAGCTTTCTTT. Translated, it gives CASSVRESSTEAFF. The chain has TRBV19 and TRBJ1-1; D perhaps matches TRBD1 (5 bases). The CDR3 loop spans 14 amino acids. CDR1 and CDR2 from the germline V gene are LNHDA and SQIVND (reference sequence). V lost 5 bases and J 4 bases, leaving 14 bases between the germline ends.

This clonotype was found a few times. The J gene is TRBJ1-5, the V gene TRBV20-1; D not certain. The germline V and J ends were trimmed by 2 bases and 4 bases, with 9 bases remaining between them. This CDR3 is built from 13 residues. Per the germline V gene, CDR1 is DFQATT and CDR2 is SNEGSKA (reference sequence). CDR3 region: CSARMDDNQPQHF. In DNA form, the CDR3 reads TGCAGTGCTAGAATGGACGATAATCAGCCCCAGCATTTT.

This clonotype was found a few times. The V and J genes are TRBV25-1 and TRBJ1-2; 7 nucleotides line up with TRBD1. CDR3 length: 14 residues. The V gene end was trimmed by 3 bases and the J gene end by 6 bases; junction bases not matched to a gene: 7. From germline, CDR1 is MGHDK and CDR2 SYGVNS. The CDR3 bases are TGTGCCAGCAGTGACCACAGGGGAACCCATGGCTACACCTTC. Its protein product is CASSDHRGTHGYTF.

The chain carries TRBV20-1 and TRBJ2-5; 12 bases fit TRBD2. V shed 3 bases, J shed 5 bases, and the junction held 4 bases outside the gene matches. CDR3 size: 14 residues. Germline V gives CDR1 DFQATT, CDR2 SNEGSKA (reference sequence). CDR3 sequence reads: CSARATSGGETQYF. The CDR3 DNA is TGCAGTGCTAGGGCGACTAGCGGGGGTGAGACCCAGTACTTC.

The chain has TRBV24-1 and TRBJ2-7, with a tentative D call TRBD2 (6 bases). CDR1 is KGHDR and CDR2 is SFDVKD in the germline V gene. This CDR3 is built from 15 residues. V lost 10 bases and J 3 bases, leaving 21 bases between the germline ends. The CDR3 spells CATQSARAGIYEQYF. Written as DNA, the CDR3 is TGTGCCACTCAGTCAGCGCGGGCGGGAATCTACGAGCAGTACTTC.

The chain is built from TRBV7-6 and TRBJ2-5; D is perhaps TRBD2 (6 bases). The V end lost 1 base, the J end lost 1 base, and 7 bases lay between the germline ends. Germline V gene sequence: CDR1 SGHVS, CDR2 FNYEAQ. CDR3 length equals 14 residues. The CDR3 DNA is TGTGCCAGCAGCTTAGAGGGACTCCAAGAGACCCAGTACTTC. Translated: CASSLEGLQETQYF.

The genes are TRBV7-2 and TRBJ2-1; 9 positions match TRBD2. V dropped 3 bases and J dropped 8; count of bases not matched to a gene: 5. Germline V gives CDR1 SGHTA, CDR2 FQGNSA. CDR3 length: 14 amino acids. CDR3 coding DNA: TGTGCCAGCAGCTTGCTAGCGGGGATCGATGAGCAGTTCTTC. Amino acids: CASSLLAGIDEQFF.

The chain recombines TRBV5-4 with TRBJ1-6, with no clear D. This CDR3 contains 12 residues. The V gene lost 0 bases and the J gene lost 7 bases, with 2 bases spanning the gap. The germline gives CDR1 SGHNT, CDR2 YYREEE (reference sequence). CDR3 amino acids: CASSLDNSPLHF. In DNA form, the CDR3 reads TGTGCCAGCAGCTTGGACAATTCACCCCTCCACTTT. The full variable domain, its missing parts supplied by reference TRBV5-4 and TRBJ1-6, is ETGVTQSPTHLIKTRGQQVTLRCSSQSGHNTVSWYQQALGQGPQFIFQYYREEENGRGNFPPRFSGLQFPNYSSELNVNALELDDSALYLCASSLDNSPLHFGNGTRLTVT.

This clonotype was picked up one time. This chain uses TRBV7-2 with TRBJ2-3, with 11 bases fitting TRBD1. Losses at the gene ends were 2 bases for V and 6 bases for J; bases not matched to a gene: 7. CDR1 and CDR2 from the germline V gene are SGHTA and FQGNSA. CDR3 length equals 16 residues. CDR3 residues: CASSLNLGQGADTQYF. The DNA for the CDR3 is TGTGCCAGCAGCTTAAACCTCGGACAGGGGGCCGATACGCAGTATTTT. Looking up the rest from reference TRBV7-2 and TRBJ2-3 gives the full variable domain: GAGVSQSPSNKVTEKGKDVELRCDPISGHTALYWYRQSLGQGLEFLIYFQGNSAPDKSGLPSDRFSAERTGGSVSTLTIQRTQQEDSAVYLCASSLNLGQGADTQYFGPGTRLTVL.

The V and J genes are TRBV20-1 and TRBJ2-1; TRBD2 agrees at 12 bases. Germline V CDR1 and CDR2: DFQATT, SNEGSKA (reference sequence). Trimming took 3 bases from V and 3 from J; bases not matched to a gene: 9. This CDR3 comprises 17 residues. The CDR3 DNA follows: TGCAGTGCTAGTTCCCTAGCGGGGGGGCCCGGCTACAATGAGCAGTTCTTC. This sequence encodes CSASSLAGGPGYNEQFF.

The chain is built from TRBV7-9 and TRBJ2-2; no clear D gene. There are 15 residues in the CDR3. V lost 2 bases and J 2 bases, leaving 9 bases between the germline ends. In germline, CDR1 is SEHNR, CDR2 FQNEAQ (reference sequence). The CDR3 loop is CASSLRLSNTGELFF. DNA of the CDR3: TGTGCCAGCAGCTTAAGACTCAGTAACACCGGGGAGCTGTTTTTT.

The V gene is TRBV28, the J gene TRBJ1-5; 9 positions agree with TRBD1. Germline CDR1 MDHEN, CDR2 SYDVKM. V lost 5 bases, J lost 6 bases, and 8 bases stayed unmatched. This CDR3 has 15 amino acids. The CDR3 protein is CASSLPGQGVQPQHF. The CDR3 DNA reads TGTGCCAGCAGTCTCCCGGGACAGGGCGTTCAGCCCCAGCATTTT.

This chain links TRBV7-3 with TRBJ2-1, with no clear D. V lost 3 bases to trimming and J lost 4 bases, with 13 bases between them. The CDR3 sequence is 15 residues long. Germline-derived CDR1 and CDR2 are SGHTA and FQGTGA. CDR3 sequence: CASSFNPSPYNEQFF. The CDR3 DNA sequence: TGTGCCAGCAGCTTTAATCCATCCCCGTACAATGAGCAGTTCTTC.

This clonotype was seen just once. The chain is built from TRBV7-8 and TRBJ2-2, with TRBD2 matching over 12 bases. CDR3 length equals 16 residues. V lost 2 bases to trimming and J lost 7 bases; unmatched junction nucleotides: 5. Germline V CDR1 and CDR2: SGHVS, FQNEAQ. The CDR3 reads CASSLLAGGPSGELFF. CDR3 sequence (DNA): TGTGCCAGCAGCTTACTAGCGGGAGGGCCGAGCGGGGAGCTGTTTTTT. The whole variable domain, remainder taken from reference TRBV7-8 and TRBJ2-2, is GAGVSQSPRYKVAKRGQDVALRCDPISGHVSLFWYQQALGQGPEFLTYFQNEAQLDKSGLPSDRFFAERPEGSVSTLKIQRTQQEDSAVYLCASSLLAGGPSGELFFGEGSRLTVL.

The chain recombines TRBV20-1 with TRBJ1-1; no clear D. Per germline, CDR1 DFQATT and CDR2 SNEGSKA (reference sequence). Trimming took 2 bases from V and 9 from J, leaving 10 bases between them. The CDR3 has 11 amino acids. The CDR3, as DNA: TGCAGTGCTAGAAATAACTTGCAAGCTTTCTTT. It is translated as CSARNNLQAFF.

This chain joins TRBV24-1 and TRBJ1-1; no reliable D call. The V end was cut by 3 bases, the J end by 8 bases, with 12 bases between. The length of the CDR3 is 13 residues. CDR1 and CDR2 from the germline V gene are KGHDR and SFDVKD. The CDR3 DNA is TGTGCCACCAGTGATGGGTGGGGAGGGGAAGCTTTCTTT. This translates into CATSDGWGGEAFF.

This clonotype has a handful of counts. CDR3 sequence: CASSADTNTGELFF. DNA for the CDR3: TGTGCCAGCAGCGCGGACACGAACACCGGGGAGCTGTTTTTT. The chain links TRBV7-9 to TRBJ2-2; D might be TRBD1 (5 bases). Germline V gene data show CDR1 as SEHNR and CDR2 as FQNEAQ (reference sequence). V was pared by 5 bases and J by 0 bases, with 7 bases between. This CDR3 contains 14 residues.

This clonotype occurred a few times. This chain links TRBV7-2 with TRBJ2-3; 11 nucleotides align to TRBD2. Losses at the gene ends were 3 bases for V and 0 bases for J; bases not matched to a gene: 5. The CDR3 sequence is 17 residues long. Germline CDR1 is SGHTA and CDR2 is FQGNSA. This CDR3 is CASSLTSGAPSTDTQYF. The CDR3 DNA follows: TGTGCCAGCAGCTTGACTAGCGGGGCCCCTAGCACAGATACGCAGTATTTT.

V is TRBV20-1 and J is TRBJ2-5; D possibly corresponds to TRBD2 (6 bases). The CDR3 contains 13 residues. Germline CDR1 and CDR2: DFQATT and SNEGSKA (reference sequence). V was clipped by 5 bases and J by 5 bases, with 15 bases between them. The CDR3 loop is CSAGTGGSETQYF. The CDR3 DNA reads TGCAGTGCTGGGACTGGAGGGAGTGAGACCCAGTACTTC.

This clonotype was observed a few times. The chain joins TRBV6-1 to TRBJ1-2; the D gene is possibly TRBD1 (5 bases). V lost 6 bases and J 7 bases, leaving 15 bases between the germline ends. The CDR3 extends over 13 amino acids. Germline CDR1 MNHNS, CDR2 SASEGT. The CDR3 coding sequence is TGTGCCAGCAGACGTGCGCAGGGTGGTGGCTACACCTTC. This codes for CASRRAQGGGYTF.

CDR3 nucleotides: TGTGCCAGCAGCTTGAACAGGGGGTGGGGCGCTGAAGCTTTCTTT. Protein: CASSLNRGWGAEAFF. The chain carries TRBV7-2 and TRBJ1-1; 8 nucleotides agree with TRBD1. V lost 3 bases and J lost 6; bases outside the gene matches: 9. CDR1 SGHTA and CDR2 FQGNSA come from the germline V gene. CDR3 length: 15 amino acids. The whole variable domain, filled in from reference TRBV7-2 and TRBJ1-1, reads GAGVSQSPSNKVTEKGKDVELRCDPISGHTALYWYRQSLGQGLEFLIYFQGNSAPDKSGLPSDRFSAERTGGSVSTLTIQRTQQEDSAVYLCASSLNRGWGAEAFFGQGTRLTVV.

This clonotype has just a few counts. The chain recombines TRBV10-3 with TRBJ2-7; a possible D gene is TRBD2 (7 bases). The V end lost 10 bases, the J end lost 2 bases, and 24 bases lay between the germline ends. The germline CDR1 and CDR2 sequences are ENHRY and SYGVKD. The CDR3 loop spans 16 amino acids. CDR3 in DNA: TGTGCCAGCACCCAAGGGGGGGCGGTTACTGCCTACGAGCAGTACTTC. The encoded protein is CASTQGGAVTAYEQYF.

CDR3 in DNA: TGTGCCAGCATTCGTACAGGGGAGGACGAGCAGTACTTC. Translation gives CASIRTGEDEQYF. J is TRBJ2-7 and V is TRBV6-2 or TRBV6-3; maybe TRBD1 (7 bases). The V gene's germline CDR1 is MNHEY and CDR2 SVGEGT. The V end lost 7 bases, the J end lost 5 bases, and 15 bases lay between the germline ends. This CDR3 has 13 amino acids.

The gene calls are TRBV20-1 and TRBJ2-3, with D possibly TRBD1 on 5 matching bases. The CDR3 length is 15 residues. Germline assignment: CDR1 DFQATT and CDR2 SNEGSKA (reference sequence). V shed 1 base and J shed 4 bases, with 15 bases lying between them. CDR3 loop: CSARVWGRRADTQYF. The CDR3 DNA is TGCAGTGCTAGAGTTTGGGGCAGGCGCGCAGATACGCAGTATTTT.

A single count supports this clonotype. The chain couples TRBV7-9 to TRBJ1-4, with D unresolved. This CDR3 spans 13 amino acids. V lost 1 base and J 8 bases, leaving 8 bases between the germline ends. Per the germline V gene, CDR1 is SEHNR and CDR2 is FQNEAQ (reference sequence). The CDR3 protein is CASSLDRGEKLFF. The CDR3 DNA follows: TGTGCCAGCAGCTTAGACAGAGGAGAAAAACTGTTTTTT. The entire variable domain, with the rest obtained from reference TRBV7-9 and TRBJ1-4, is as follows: DTGVSQNPRHKITKRGQNVTFRCDPISEHNRLYWYRQTLGQGPEFLTYFQNEAQLEKSRLLSDRFSAERPKGSFSTLEIQRTEQGDSAMYLCASSLDRGEKLFFGSGTQLSVL.

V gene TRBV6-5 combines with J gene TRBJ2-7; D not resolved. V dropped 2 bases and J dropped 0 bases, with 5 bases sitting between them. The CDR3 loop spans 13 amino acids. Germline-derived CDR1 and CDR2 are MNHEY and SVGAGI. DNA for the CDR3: TGTGCCAGCAGTTACGGAGTCTCCTACGAGCAGTACTTC. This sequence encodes CASSYGVSYEQYF.